This TCR beta chain was obtained from a study of tumor-infiltrating lymphocytes in primary liver carcinoma. Looking at the study overall: Patients, male and female, were 30 to 69 years old.

Reverse transcription of approximately 500 ng total RNA with a constant-region primer produced TCR beta cDNA. Three nested multiplex PCR rounds of slightly modified ARM-PCR generated TCR beta libraries. Each CDR3 protein is one row after TCRdb ran MiXCR on the multiplex PCR reads. The table shows approximately 340,000 distinct CDR3 sequences, with about two thirds occurring only once. RNA isolated from unsorted whole blood supplied the blood RNA, with germline DNA also extracted. The patients lived with chronic HBV infection and had not yet received any treatment. Before the surgical procedure, approximately 3.6 milliliters of peripheral blood were collected. This clonotype was recorded many times. This clonotype was sampled from a man aged 35 to 55 with primary liver carcinoma and hepatitis B virus infection. The sample consisted of peripheral blood.

CDR3: CASSPPGGRVGNEQFF. CDR3 DNA: TGTGCCAGCAGTCCGCCTGGCGGGAGGGTCGGGAATGAGCAGTTCTTC. The genes are TRBV6-5 and TRBJ2-1; 9 bases line up with TRBD2. The trim removed 5 bases at V and 7 bases at J, leaving 12 bases unmatched. CDR3 length equals 16 residues. Germline lookup yields CDR1 MNHEY and CDR2 SVGAGI.